Listed here are 22 T cell receptor beta chains from one sample, sequenced in a study of OX40 agonist ivuxolimab in advanced cancers. Libraries were constructed by the immunoSEQ multiplex PCR assay. TCRdb's version of the immuneACCESS table is confined to in-frame rearrangements and falls short of the full clone set. An unresolved V gene accounts for under half of the shortfall where checked; the remainder is of unknown origin. This sample has tens of thousands of clones in its table, and less than 85% of those were observed once. The ten largest clones represent around 0.44% of the sample. The starting material was CD4+ or CD8+ T cells sorted from blood, obtained in a trial of the OX40 agonist ivuxolimab. These receptors all stem from an adult with an advanced solid tumor such as melanoma, head and neck, liver or kidney cancer.

CDR3 nucleotide sequence: TGTGCCAGCAGCTCCGGACATAATAGCAATCAGCCCCAGCATTTT. Translated: CASSSGHNSNQPQHF. The chain joins TRBV11-2 to TRBJ1-5; D might be TRBD1 (5 bases). CDR1 and CDR2 from the germline V gene are SGHAT and FQNNGV. The CDR3 length is 15 residues. V lost 4 bases and J 0 bases, leaving 10 bases between the germline ends.

The CDR3 bases are TGTGCCAGCAGTTTACAGGGATTCGAAGCTTTCTTT. Translating it yields CASSLQGFEAFF. The rearrangement links TRBV28 to TRBJ1-1, with a possible D match to TRBD1 (5 bases). Germline assignment: CDR1 MDHEN and CDR2 SYDVKM. The CDR3 extends over 12 amino acids. Trimming took off 2 bases at V and 8 bases at J, with 9 bases between the two ends.

The chain combines TRBV5-4 with TRBJ2-3; 13 nucleotides align to TRBD2. The germline gives CDR1 SGHNT, CDR2 YYREEE (reference sequence). Unmatched junction bases numbered 8, after V lost 4 bases and J lost 0 bases. CDR3 length: 18 residues. The CDR3 reads CASSILALAGGSTDTQYF. The CDR3 nucleotides read TGTGCCAGCAGCATACTCGCACTAGCGGGAGGGAGCACAGATACGCAGTATTTT. The full variable domain, in which reference TRBV5-4 and TRBJ2-3 provide the parts outside the CDR3, is ETGVTQSPTHLIKTRGQQVTLRCSSQSGHNTVSWYQQALGQGPQFIFQYYREEENGRGNFPPRFSGLQFPNYSSELNVNALELDDSALYLCASSILALAGGSTDTQYFGPGTRLTVL.

This chain uses TRBV6-5 with TRBJ1-3; D possibly corresponds to TRBD1 (6 bases). This CDR3 is built from 15 residues. Germline assignment: CDR1 MNHEY and CDR2 SVGAGI. The V end lost 2 bases, the J end lost 2 bases, and 10 bases lay between the germline ends. CDR3 region: CASSYQTGTGNTIYF. The CDR3 nucleotides read TGTGCCAGCAGTTACCAAACAGGGACTGGAAACACCATATATTTT.

The gene calls are TRBV5-1 and TRBJ1-4, with 8 nucleotides matching TRBD1. Germline CDR1 SGHRS, CDR2 YFSETQ. There are 17 residues in the CDR3. The V and J ends lost 4 bases and 2 bases, in that order; junction bases with no gene match: 10. The CDR3: CASSRLPQGDTNEKLFF. CDR3 bases: TGCGCCAGCAGCCGTTTGCCACAGGGGGACACTAATGAAAAACTGTTTTTT.

The rearrangement joins TRBV7-2 to TRBJ2-5, with D possibly matching TRBD1 (6 bases). Germline-derived CDR1 and CDR2 are SGHTA and FQGNSA. The CDR3 spans 13 residues. Trimming shortened V by 4 bases and J by 5 bases, and 11 bases separated the two germline ends. The CDR3 here is CASSSDSWETQYF. CDR3 bases: TGTGCCAGCAGCTCGGACAGTTGGGAGACCCAGTACTTC.

V gene TRBV28 combines with J gene TRBJ2-2; a possible D gene is TRBD1 (6 bases). Germline-derived CDR1 and CDR2 are MDHEN and SYDVKM. This CDR3 has 16 amino acids. V was pared by 5 bases and J by 1 base, with 14 bases between. CDR3 region: CASSLTGTRNTGELFF. In DNA, the CDR3 is TGTGCCAGCAGTCTAACCGGGACAAGGAACACCGGGGAGCTGTTTTTT.

The chain employs TRBV6-1 and TRBJ2-7; 13 bases match TRBD2. CDR3 size: 14 residues. Germline assignment: CDR1 MNHNS and CDR2 SASEGT. V trimming: 3 bases; J trimming: 8 bases; junction bases outside the gene matches: 4. The CDR3 DNA sequence: TGTGCCAGCAGTGAGGGACTAGCGGGATTTCAGCAGTACTTC. This encodes CASSEGLAGFQQYF.

The chain combines TRBV6-6 with TRBJ2-2; 7 nucleotides agree with TRBD2. Trimming removed 2 bases from V and 4 bases from J; junction bases left unmatched: 7. CDR3 length: 16 amino acids. CDR1 and CDR2 from the germline V gene are MNHNY and SVGAGI (reference sequence). Here the CDR3 reads CASSYEGDYLTGELFF. The CDR3 DNA reads as TGTGCCAGCAGTTACGAAGGGGACTACCTCACCGGGGAGCTGTTTTTT.

This clone was picked up a small number of times. The chain couples TRBV28 to TRBJ2-3; the match to TRBD1 covers 7 bases. Trimming took 8 bases from V and 6 from J; bases not matched to a gene: 8. The germline CDR1 and CDR2 sequences are MDHEN and SYDVKM. The CDR3 has 13 amino acids. CDR3 coding DNA: TGTGCCAGCTTGGGACAGTTAGGTGATACGCAGTATTTT. Its translation: CASLGQLGDTQYF.

The V and J genes are TRBV28 and TRBJ1-5; TRBD1 agrees at 8 bases. This CDR3 region has 17 residues. V gave up 7 bases and J gave up 2 bases; unmatched junction bases: 13. The germline gives CDR1 MDHEN, CDR2 SYDVKM. The CDR3 loop reads CASKGQGWGIGNQPQHF. The CDR3 nucleotides are TGTGCCAGCAAAGGACAGGGCTGGGGTATCGGCAATCAGCCCCAGCATTTT.

This sequence joins TRBV7-2 and TRBJ2-5, with D perhaps TRBD1 or TRBD2 (5 bases each). The CDR3 is made up of 12 amino acids. Germline assignment: CDR1 SGHTA and CDR2 FQGNSA. The germline V and J ends were trimmed by 5 bases and 7 bases, with 11 bases remaining between them. CDR3: CASSPGGGTQYF. The CDR3 DNA is TGTGCCAGCAGCCCGGGTGGGGGGACCCAGTACTTC.

This clone was seen once. The CDR3 carries no conserved terminal phenylalanine or tryptophan, so it likely arises from a read error. The V and J genes are TRBV25-1 and TRBJ1-6; 8 bases map to TRBD1. Germline V gene sequence: CDR1 MGHDK, CDR2 SYGVNS. This CDR3 comprises 15 residues. V lost 3 bases, J lost 5 bases, and 3 bases stayed unmatched. The CDR3 DNA follows: TGTGCCAGCAGTGACTCAGGGGGCCATAATTCACCCCTCCACCTT. Translating gives CASSDSGGHNSPLHL.

The chain uses TRBV7-6 and TRBJ1-3, with a possible D match to TRBD1 (5 bases). Trimming pared 2 bases from V and 2 bases from J, leaving 10 bases between. The CDR3 has 15 amino acids. Germline V gene lookup returns CDR1 SGHVS and CDR2 FNYEAQ. The CDR3 DNA follows: TGTGCCAGCAGCTTAACTAGACAGCCTGGAAACACCATATATTTT. Translation: CASSLTRQPGNTIYF.

The chain's CDR3 is CASSLIREDTQYF. The CDR3 DNA follows: TGTGCCAGCAGCTTAATTAGGGAAGATACGCAGTATTTT. The chain employs TRBV7-6 and TRBJ2-3, with D uncertain. Per the germline V gene, CDR1 is SGHVS and CDR2 is FNYEAQ. Trimming removed 2 bases at V and 5 bases at J, with 8 bases between. This CDR3 has 13 residues.

The rearrangement links TRBV14 to TRBJ2-1; 11 bases are shared with TRBD2. CDR1 is SGHDN and CDR2 is FVKESK in the germline V gene. V shed 0 bases, J shed 10 bases, and the junction held 11 bases outside the gene matches. This CDR3 comprises 17 residues. The CDR3 DNA reads as TGTGCCAGCAGCCAAGACGTTAGCGGGGGGGCGACTGGCGAGCAGTTCTTC. Translated, it gives CASSQDVSGGATGEQFF.

The chain is built from TRBV5-1 and TRBJ1-3, with D tentatively TRBD1 (5 bases). The CDR3 is 14 amino acids. In germline, CDR1 is SGHRS, CDR2 YFSETQ. V lost 4 bases, J lost 0 bases, and 8 bases lay in between. In DNA, the CDR3 is TGCGCCAGCAGCGGGGCGACCTCTGGAAACACCATATATTTT. Encoded protein: CASSGATSGNTIYF.

V usage is TRBV5-6 and J usage is TRBJ2-5; D may be TRBD1 (6 bases). Germline V gene lookup returns CDR1 SGHDT and CDR2 YYEEEE. The CDR3 has 13 amino acids. The V end was cut by 6 bases, the J end by 5 bases, with 14 bases between. CDR3 sequence: CASTLTGGETQYF. The CDR3 DNA reads TGTGCCAGCACCCTGACAGGCGGGGAGACCCAGTACTTC.

The V call is TRBV5-1, the J call TRBJ2-2; either TRBD1 or TRBD2 may fit D (5 bases each). Trimming shortened V by 6 bases and J by 3 bases, and 18 bases separated the two germline ends. Germline V gene lookup returns CDR1 SGHRS and CDR2 YFSETQ. There are 16 residues in the CDR3. The chain's CDR3 is CASTLNRDGDTGELFF. CDR3 coding DNA: TGCGCCAGCACCCTTAACCGGGACGGAGACACCGGGGAGCTGTTTTTT.

The chain joins TRBV19 to TRBJ2-7; 8 bases line up with TRBD2. The trim removed 6 bases at V and 0 bases at J, leaving 7 bases unmatched. The V gene's germline CDR1 is LNHDA and CDR2 SQIVND (reference sequence). The CDR3 is 15 residues long. Here the CDR3 reads CASSDSGTSSYEQYF. The DNA of the CDR3 is TGTGCCAGTAGCGATAGTGGGACTAGCTCCTACGAGCAGTACTTC. Combining the CDR3 with reference TRBV19 and TRBJ2-7 gives the whole variable domain DGGITQSPKYLFRKEGQNVTLSCEQNLNHDAMYWYRQDPGQGLRLIYYSQIVNDFQKGDIAEGYSVSREKKESFPLTVTSAQKNPTAFYLCASSDSGTSSYEQYFGPGTRLTVT.

The chain couples TRBV7-2 to TRBJ2-2; D might be TRBD1 (6 bases). Germline lookup yields CDR1 SGHTA and CDR2 FQGNSA. The CDR3 runs 16 residues. Deletions cut 1 base from V and 5 bases from J, with 14 bases between. CDR3 nucleotides: TGTGCCAGCAGCTTAGGCAACAGGGTCAGGACCGGGGAGCTGTTTTTT. Translating it yields CASSLGNRVRTGELFF.

The gene calls are TRBV27 and TRBJ2-1, with 8 bases matching TRBD2. The germline CDR1 and CDR2 sequences are MNHEY and SMNVEV (reference sequence). This CDR3 spans 15 amino acids. The V segment lost 2 bases and the J segment 9 bases; nucleotides outside the gene matches: 9. The CDR3: CASSLRSGGLVEQFF. CDR3 nucleotides: TGTGCCAGCAGTTTAAGAAGCGGGGGCTTGGTTGAGCAGTTCTTC.